The rows below give T cell receptor beta chains drawn from one sample of a study of cytomegalovirus exposure and HLA in healthy donors. TCRdb's copy holds only in-frame clones and misses some; the assay was immunoSEQ multiplex PCR. This table holds roughly 160,000 clones, around 80% found once. The specimen sequenced was PBMCs. The receptors come from a boy between 2 and 10 years old in good health and CMV-seronegative. The CDR3 runs from the conserved cysteine through the conserved F or W. D genes are given only for firm matches. Clone sizes are given selectively: once, few, many, or a class where the clone is expanded.

len: 15; abundance: -; j_gene: TRBJ1-6; d_gene: -; v_gene: TRBV9; CDR3aa: CASSAQSGGASPLHF; CDR3nt: TGTGCCAGCAGCGCCCAGTCAGGAGGGGCTTCACCCCTCCACTTT
len: 14; abundance: once; j_gene: TRBJ1-2; d_gene: -; v_gene: TRBV10-3; CDR3aa: CAITSFYTASGYTF; CDR3nt: TGTGCCATAACAAGCTTTTACACGGCTAGTGGGTACACCTTC
len: 12; abundance: -; j_gene: TRBJ1-1; d_gene: -; v_gene: TRBV6-6; CDR3aa: CASWREGTEAFF; CDR3nt: TGTGCCAGCTGGAGGGAGGGGACTGAAGCTTTCTTT
len: 16; abundance: -; j_gene: TRBJ2-7; d_gene: TRBD2; v_gene: TRBV18; CDR3aa: CASSPPMVGRAYEQYF; CDR3nt: TGTGCCAGCTCACCACCAATGGTAGGGAGGGCCTACGAGCAGTACTTC
len: 14; abundance: -; j_gene: TRBJ1-1; d_gene: -; v_gene: TRBV6-1; CDR3aa: CASSEVLVSSGAFF; CDR3nt: TGTGCCAGCAGTGAAGTATTGGTTTCAAGCGGAGCTTTCTTT
len: 18; abundance: -; j_gene: TRBJ1-5; d_gene: -; v_gene: TRBV30; CDR3aa: CAWSVNHQDGRSNQPQHF; CDR3nt: TGTGCCTGGAGTGTAAATCACCAGGATGGGAGGAGCAATCAGCCCCAGCATTTT
len: 14; abundance: -; j_gene: TRBJ2-2; d_gene: TRBD1; v_gene: TRBV29-1; CDR3aa: CSAGTGSNTGELFF; CDR3nt: TGCAGCGCTGGGACAGGGTCGAACACCGGGGAGCTGTTTTTT
len: 13; abundance: -; j_gene: TRBJ2-7; d_gene: TRBD2; v_gene: TRBV2; CDR3aa: CASRGLDPYEQYF; CDR3nt: TGTGCCAGCAGGGGACTAGACCCCTACGAGCAGTACTTC
len: 15; abundance: -; j_gene: TRBJ1-2; d_gene: TRBD1; v_gene: TRBV25-1; CDR3aa: CASSVTGTGALGYTF; CDR3nt: TGTGCCAGCAGTGTTACCGGGACAGGGGCTCTCGGCTACACCTTC
len: 15; abundance: -; j_gene: TRBJ2-7; d_gene: TRBD2; v_gene: TRBV7-2; CDR3aa: CASSSGGVLAGEQYF; CDR3nt: TGTGCCAGCAGCTCGGGCGGGGTACTAGCGGGGGAGCAGTACTTC
len: 16; abundance: once; j_gene: TRBJ2-2; d_gene: -; v_gene: TRBV9; CDR3aa: CASSATGGADTGELFF; CDR3nt: TGTGCCAGCAGCGCGACGGGGGGCGCAGACACCGGGGAGCTGTTTTTT
len: 16; abundance: -; j_gene: TRBJ1-1; d_gene: -; v_gene: TRBV7-9; CDR3aa: CASSAQTGLVPTEAFF; CDR3nt: TGTGCCAGCAGCGCCCAAACGGGACTTGTCCCCACTGAAGCTTTCTTT
len: 19; abundance: -; j_gene: TRBJ2-6; d_gene: TRBD1; v_gene: TRBV29-1; CDR3aa: CSVEIRGQGARSGANVLTF; CDR3nt: TGCAGCGTTGAAATACGAGGACAGGGGGCGCGCTCTGGGGCCAACGTCCTGACTTTC
len: 16; abundance: -; j_gene: TRBJ1-6; d_gene: -; v_gene: TRBV7-6; CDR3aa: CASSLAPVNTNSPLHF; CDR3nt: TGTGCCAGCAGCTTAGCTCCAGTCAATACTAATTCACCCCTCCACTTT
len: 16; abundance: -; j_gene: TRBJ2-1; d_gene: -; v_gene: TRBV4-3; CDR3aa: CASSQDHVGSWNEQFF; CDR3nt: TGCGCCAGCAGCCAAGATCATGTCGGGAGCTGGAATGAGCAGTTCTTC
len: 15; abundance: -; j_gene: TRBJ1-4; d_gene: -; v_gene: TRBV9; CDR3aa: CASSPRGEFGEKLFF; CDR3nt: TGTGCCAGCAGTCCCAGGGGAGAGTTCGGAGAAAAACTGTTTTTT
len: 14; abundance: -; j_gene: TRBJ1-5; d_gene: TRBD1; v_gene: TRBV5-6; CDR3aa: CASSVQGAGQPQHF; CDR3nt: TGTGCCAGCAGCGTACAGGGGGCAGGTCAGCCCCAGCATTTT
len: 15; abundance: -; j_gene: TRBJ2-7; d_gene: -; v_gene: TRBV9; CDR3aa: CASSVEERSSYEQYF; CDR3nt: TGTGCCAGCAGCGTAGAGGAGCGGTCCTCCTACGAGCAGTACTTC
len: 15; abundance: -; j_gene: TRBJ2-5; d_gene: -; v_gene: TRBV7-8; CDR3aa: CASSLARTDLGTQYF; CDR3nt: TGTGCCAGCAGCTTAGCGCGGACAGACCTGGGGACCCAGTACTTC
len: 14; abundance: -; j_gene: TRBJ2-7; d_gene: TRBD1; v_gene: TRBV27; CDR3aa: CASSFGQGTRGQYF; CDR3nt: TGTGCCAGCAGTTTTGGACAGGGTACGAGGGGGCAGTACTTC
len: 14; abundance: -; j_gene: TRBJ1-2; d_gene: -; v_gene: TRBV14; CDR3aa: CASSLQRFGDGYTF; CDR3nt: TGTGCCAGCAGCCTTCAGAGGTTCGGGGATGGCTACACCTTC
len: 14; abundance: -; j_gene: TRBJ2-5; d_gene: TRBD2; v_gene: TRBV7-8; CDR3aa: CASSLVTASGTQYF; CDR3nt: TGTGCCAGCAGCTTAGTTACGGCTAGCGGGACCCAGTACTTC
len: 15; abundance: -; j_gene: TRBJ1-3; d_gene: -; v_gene: TRBV6-6; CDR3aa: CASSFAGNSGNTIYF; CDR3nt: TGTGCCAGCAGTTTCGCAGGCAACTCTGGAAACACCATATATTTT
len: 16; abundance: -; j_gene: TRBJ1-5; d_gene: TRBD1; v_gene: TRBV2; CDR3aa: CASSEGGQGAGQPQHF; CDR3nt: TGTGCCAGCAGTGAAGGGGGACAGGGGGCTGGTCAGCCCCAGCATTTT
len: 16; abundance: -; j_gene: TRBJ1-2; d_gene: TRBD1; v_gene: TRBV6-4; CDR3aa: CASSLTPGQGAEGYTF; CDR3nt: TGTGCCAGCAGCCTAACTCCGGGACAGGGGGCTGAGGGCTACACCTTC
len: 15; abundance: -; j_gene: TRBJ2-3; d_gene: TRBD1; v_gene: TRBV7-9; CDR3aa: CASSAWDRGTDTQYF; CDR3nt: TGTGCCAGCAGCGCCTGGGACAGGGGAACAGATACGCAGTATTTT
len: 15; abundance: -; j_gene: TRBJ1-4; d_gene: TRBD1; v_gene: TRBV9; CDR3aa: CASSVADRGNEKLFF; CDR3nt: TGTGCCAGCAGCGTAGCGGACAGGGGAAATGAAAAACTGTTTTTT
len: 16; abundance: -; j_gene: TRBJ2-3; d_gene: TRBD2; v_gene: TRBV7-2; CDR3aa: CASSPLAGGPADTQYF; CDR3nt: TGTGCCAGCAGCCCACTAGCGGGGGGGCCAGCAGATACGCAGTATTTT
len: 16; abundance: -; j_gene: TRBJ2-3; d_gene: TRBD2; v_gene: TRBV11-2; CDR3aa: CASSLTGGPRTDTQYF; CDR3nt: TGTGCCAGCAGCTTAACGGGAGGGCCTCGCACAGATACGCAGTATTTT
len: 14; abundance: -; j_gene: TRBJ2-7; d_gene: TRBD1; v_gene: TRBV9; CDR3aa: CASSVGTGTYEQYF; CDR3nt: TGTGCCAGCAGTGTCGGGACAGGGACCTACGAGCAGTACTTC
len: 13; abundance: -; j_gene: TRBJ1-5; d_gene: -; v_gene: TRBV7-9; CDR3aa: CASSPVSGQPQHF; CDR3nt: TGTGCCAGCAGCCCCGTGTCGGGTCAGCCCCAGCATTTT
len: 14; abundance: -; j_gene: TRBJ1-5; d_gene: TRBD1; v_gene: TRBV19; CDR3aa: CASQTGARNQPQHF; CDR3nt: TGTGCCAGCCAAACAGGGGCCCGCAATCAGCCCCAGCATTTT
len: 10; abundance: -; j_gene: TRBJ1-2; d_gene: -; v_gene: TRBV10-3; CDR3aa: CAIGREEYTF; CDR3nt: TGTGCCATCGGGCGGGAAGAGTACACCTTC
len: 16; abundance: -; j_gene: TRBJ1-1; d_gene: TRBD1; v_gene: TRBV7-9; CDR3aa: CASSPGQGAVVTEAFF; CDR3nt: TGTGCCAGCAGCCCGGGACAGGGGGCCGTGGTGACTGAAGCTTTCTTT